A single sample is the source of the 20 T cell receptor beta chains below, sequenced in a study of T-cell memory formation after mild COVID-19. MiXCR was run by TCRdb on the 5' RACE reads, yielding one entry per CDR3 protein. Of 280,000 or so distinct CDR3 sequences listed, approximately 18% are singletons. Source material: PBMCs or a T cell subset sorted from them (not recorded which). The receptor set was obtained from a man aged 18 to 30 who had mild COVID-19 (a few samples of this study predate the infection). Cell type and time point are not known.

J is TRBJ2-3 and V is TRBV5-1, with 12 bases matching TRBD2. V lost 6 bases to trimming and J lost 3 bases; unmatched junction nucleotides: 2. The CDR3 totals 14 residues. Germline CDR1 and CDR2: SGHRS and YFSETQ. The CDR3 bases are TGCGCCAGCAAACTAGCGGGGGGTACAGATACGCAGTATTTT. It yields the protein CASKLAGGTDTQYF.

This clonotype was observed a handful of times. The V call is TRBV7-8, the J call TRBJ2-3; 9 bases line up with TRBD2. Germline lookup yields CDR1 SGHVS and CDR2 FQNEAQ. CDR3 length equals 16 residues. Germline trimming cut 2 bases from V and 4 bases from J; bases unmatched to any gene: 7. The CDR3 reads CASSLPAGGGADTQYF. The CDR3 coding sequence is TGTGCCAGCAGCTTACCCGCGGGGGGGGGCGCAGATACGCAGTATTTT.

The rearrangement uses TRBV20-1 and TRBJ2-3; unclear D gene. The CDR3 sequence is 14 residues long. The germline V gene encodes CDR1 DFQATT and CDR2 SNEGSKA (reference sequence). The V and J ends lost 0 bases and 6 bases respectively, with 13 bases between them. The CDR3 DNA reads TGCAGTGCTAGAGATTTCCTGGGTGTGGATACGCAGTATTTT. Translating gives CSARDFLGVDTQYF.

This clonotype appeared a few times. The chain couples TRBV28 to TRBJ1-1; D call uncertain. The CDR3 length is 11 residues. Trimming shortened V by 6 bases and J by 7 bases, and 9 bases separated the two germline ends. From germline, CDR1 is MDHEN and CDR2 SYDVKM. The CDR3, as DNA: TGTGCCAGCAGACACATCCGTGAAGCTTTCTTT. Amino acids: CASRHIREAFF.

This clonotype rates as medium-sized (0.01 to 0.1%). The chain links TRBV4-1 to TRBJ1-1; D might be TRBD1 (5 bases). This CDR3 comprises 15 residues. The ends were cut back, 4 bases at V and 1 base at J, with 13 bases in the middle. Per the germline V gene, CDR1 is MGHRA and CDR2 is YSYEKL. This CDR3 reads CASSLMAQENTEAFF. Here the CDR3 DNA reads TGCGCCAGCAGCCTTATGGCACAGGAGAACACTGAAGCTTTCTTT.

This chain links TRBV7-3 with TRBJ2-3, with D perhaps matching TRBD2 (7 bases). CDR3 length: 15 amino acids. Germline CDR1 and CDR2: SGHTA and FQGTGA. V was clipped by 3 bases and J by 2 bases, with 12 bases between them. CDR3 bases: TGTGCCAGCAGCTTTGGGGGGGCCCTCACAGATACGCAGTATTTT. Translating gives CASSFGGALTDTQYF.

This clonotype was observed once. J is TRBJ1-1 and V is TRBV5-1; possible D gene TRBD1, 5 bases. The germline CDR1 and CDR2 sequences are SGHRS and YFSETQ. CDR3 size: 14 residues. Deletions cut 3 bases from V and 4 bases from J, with 13 bases between. This chain's CDR3 is CASSSFYGGTEAFF. The DNA for the CDR3 is TGCGCCAGCAGCTCGTTTTACGGGGGCACTGAAGCTTTCTTT.

The chain recombines TRBV5-1 with TRBJ2-3, with 7 bases lining up with TRBD2. The V and J ends lost 4 bases and 4 bases, in that order; junction bases with no gene match: 9. In germline, CDR1 is SGHRS, CDR2 YFSETQ. This CDR3 is built from 15 residues. The CDR3 nucleotides are TGCGCCAGCAGCCCCTCGCCAGGGAGGGCAGATACGCAGTATTTT. Residues: CASSPSPGRADTQYF.

CDR3 residues: CASSSTNGQPQHF. In nucleotides, the CDR3 is TGTGCCAGCAGTTCTACGAATGGCCAGCCCCAGCATTTT. The chain is built from TRBV27 and TRBJ1-5; D gene ambiguous. The V gene lost 4 bases and the J gene lost 7 bases, with 11 bases spanning the gap. Germline-derived CDR1 and CDR2 are MNHEY and SMNVEV (reference sequence). This CDR3 is built from 13 residues.

A few counts support this clonotype. This chain connects TRBV21-1 to TRBJ2-5; no DNA check was done on the table's D call, TRBD2. TRBV21-1 is a documented pseudogene. The CDR3 runs to 18 residues. For the CDR3, the DNA is TGTGCCAGCAGCAAGGAATTTGGGAGAATAGCGGGGCAAGAGACCCAGTACTTC. Residues: CASSKEFGRIAGQETQYF.

The chain combines TRBV4-1 with TRBJ1-2, with D perhaps TRBD1 (6 bases). V lost 0 bases and J lost 8, with 13 bases in between. This CDR3 is built from 14 residues. The germline V gene has CDR1 MGHRA and CDR2 YSYEKL. The CDR3 DNA is TGCGCCAGCAGCCAAGATAGGGGGAGGGAAGGCTACACCTTC. Its protein product is CASSQDRGREGYTF.

The chain carries TRBV4-1 and TRBJ1-4, with TRBD1 as a possible D gene (5 bases). CDR3 size: 14 residues. Germline V lookup: CDR1 MGHRA, CDR2 YSYEKL. Trimming took 0 bases from V and 8 from J, leaving 10 bases between them. The CDR3 reads CASSQDRGGEKLFF. The DNA of the CDR3 is TGCGCCAGCAGCCAAGATCGGGGGGGGGAAAAACTGTTTTTT.

In this sample, this clonotype turned up a few times. The J gene is TRBJ2-3, the V gene TRBV5-1; tentative D call: TRBD2 (5 bases). V was pared by 3 bases and J by 2 bases, with 16 bases between. Per germline, CDR1 SGHRS and CDR2 YFSETQ. CDR3 length: 16 amino acids. In DNA, the CDR3 is TGCGCCAGCAGCTGGGCGGGTAGCCTGCCCACAGATACGCAGTATTTT. Its translation: CASSWAGSLPTDTQYF. The full variable domain, in which reference TRBV5-1 and TRBJ2-3 provide the parts outside the CDR3, is KAGVTQTPRYLIKTRGQQVTLSCSPISGHRSVSWYQQTPGQGLQFLFEYFSETQRNKGNFPGRFSGRQFSNSRSEMNVSTLELGDSALYLCASSWAGSLPTDTQYFGPGTRLTVL.

This clonotype was counted only a few times. The rearrangement joins TRBV18 to TRBJ2-6; D gene uncertain. The germline V gene has CDR1 KGHSH and CDR2 LQKENI. CDR3 length equals 14 residues. V was cut by 2 bases and J by 9 bases, with 11 bases left in between. The CDR3 DNA reads TGTGCCAGCTCACCAATTTCGGGCGACAACGTCCTGACTTTC. Translating gives CASSPISGDNVLTF. Full variable domain (missing parts from reference TRBV18 and TRBJ2-6): NAGVMQNPRHLVRRRGQEARLRCSPMKGHSHVYWYRQLPEEGLKFMVYLQKENIIDESGMPKERFSAEFPKEGPSILRIQQVVRGDSAAYFCASSPISGDNVLTFGAGSRLTVL.

This chain links TRBV12-3 or TRBV12-4 with TRBJ2-3; maybe TRBD1 (5 bases). V was cut by 5 bases and J by 3 bases, with 18 bases left in between. The CDR3 spans 16 residues. The CDR3 loop is CASSRGMGLGTDTQYF. For the CDR3, the DNA is TGTGCCAGCAGTCGCGGTATGGGGCTGGGGACAGATACGCAGTATTTT.

The rearrangement joins TRBV25-1 to TRBJ2-6; the D gene could be TRBD1 or TRBD2 (5 bases each). Germline V gives CDR1 MGHDK, CDR2 SYGVNS. V was pared by 6 bases and J by 0 bases, with 9 bases between. The CDR3 spans 15 residues. CDR3 region: CASREGTSGANVLTF. CDR3 nucleotides: TGTGCCAGCAGGGAAGGGACCTCTGGGGCCAACGTCCTGACTTTC.

The gene calls are TRBV20-1 and TRBJ2-3; 8 bases fit TRBD2. Per germline, CDR1 DFQATT and CDR2 SNEGSKA (reference sequence). The CDR3 spans 15 residues. Trimming cost V 6 bases and J 1 base; bases outside gene matches: 9. The CDR3 bases are TGCAGTGCCCCCTCGGGGGGGCCCGGCACAGATACGCAGTATTTT. Its translation: CSAPSGGPGTDTQYF.

The chain carries TRBV7-7 and TRBJ2-5, with no clear D. CDR1 is SSHAT, CDR2 FNYEAQ, per germline (reference sequence). V lost 6 bases to trimming and J lost 5 bases, with 13 bases between them. This CDR3 is built from 13 residues. The CDR3 region is CASSPVIGETQYF. The CDR3, as DNA: TGTGCCAGCAGTCCAGTCATCGGGGAGACCCAGTACTTC.

This clonotype was recorded a few times. The rearrangement uses TRBV9 and TRBJ2-3, with a possible D match to TRBD2 (5 bases). The CDR3 is 18 residues long. CDR1 and CDR2 from the germline V gene are SGDLS and YYNGEE. With 0 bases removed from V and 0 bases from J, the gap between germline ends came to 17 bases. The CDR3 bases are TGTGCCAGCAGCGTAGCTGGACGGACTTTAGGGAGCACAGATACGCAGTATTTT. Translating it yields CASSVAGRTLGSTDTQYF.

J is TRBJ2-5 and V is TRBV6-6; TRBD2 matches at 9 bases. This CDR3 contains 18 residues. The J segment lost 4 bases and the V segment lost 8 bases, leaving 20 bases of the junction unmatched. Germline V gene sequence: CDR1 MNHNY, CDR2 SVGAGI (reference sequence). The CDR3 DNA follows: TGTGCCAGCCGCACCGTCAGGGGCGGGGGGGCCGTAGTAGAGACCCAGTACTTC. Translating it yields CASRTVRGGGAVVETQYF.